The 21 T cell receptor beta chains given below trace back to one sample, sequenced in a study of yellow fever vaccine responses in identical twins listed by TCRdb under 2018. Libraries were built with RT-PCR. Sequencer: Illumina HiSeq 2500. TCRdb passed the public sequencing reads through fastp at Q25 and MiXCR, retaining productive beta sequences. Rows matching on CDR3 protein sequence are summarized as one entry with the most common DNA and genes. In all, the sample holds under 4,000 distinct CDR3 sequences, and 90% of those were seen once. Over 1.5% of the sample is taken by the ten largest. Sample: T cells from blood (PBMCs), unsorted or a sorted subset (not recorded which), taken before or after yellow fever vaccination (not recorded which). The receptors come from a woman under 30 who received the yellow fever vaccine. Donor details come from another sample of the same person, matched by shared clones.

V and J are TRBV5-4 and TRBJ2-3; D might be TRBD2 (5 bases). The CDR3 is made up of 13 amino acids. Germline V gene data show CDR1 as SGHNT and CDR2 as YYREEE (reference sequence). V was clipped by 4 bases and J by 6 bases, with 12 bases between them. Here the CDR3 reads CASSRTRADTQYF. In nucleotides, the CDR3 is TGTGCCAGCAGCAGAACTAGGGCCGATACGCAGTATTTT.

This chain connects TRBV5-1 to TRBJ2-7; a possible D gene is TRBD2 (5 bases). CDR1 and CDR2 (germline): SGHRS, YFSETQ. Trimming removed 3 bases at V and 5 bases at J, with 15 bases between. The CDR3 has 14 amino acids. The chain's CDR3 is CASSSLGLEDEQYF. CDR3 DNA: TGCGCCAGCAGCTCCCTGGGCCTGGAGGACGAGCAGTACTTC.

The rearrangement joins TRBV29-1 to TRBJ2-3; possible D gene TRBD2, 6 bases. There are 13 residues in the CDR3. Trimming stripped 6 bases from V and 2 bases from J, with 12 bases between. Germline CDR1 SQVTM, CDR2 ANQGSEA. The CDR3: CSVPGLPTDTQYF. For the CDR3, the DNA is TGCAGCGTCCCGGGACTTCCCACAGATACGCAGTATTTT.

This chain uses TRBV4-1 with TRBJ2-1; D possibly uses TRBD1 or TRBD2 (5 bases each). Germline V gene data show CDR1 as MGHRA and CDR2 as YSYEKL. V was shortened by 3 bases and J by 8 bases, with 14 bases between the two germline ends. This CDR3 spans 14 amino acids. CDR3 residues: CASSHPLRGHEQFF. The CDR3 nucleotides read TGCGCCAGCAGCCACCCCCTGAGGGGCCATGAGCAGTTCTTC.

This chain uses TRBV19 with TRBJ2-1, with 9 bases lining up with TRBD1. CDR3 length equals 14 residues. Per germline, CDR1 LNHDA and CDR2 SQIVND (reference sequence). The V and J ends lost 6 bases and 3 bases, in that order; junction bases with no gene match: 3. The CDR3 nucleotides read TGTGCCAGTAGGCCGGGACAGGGCTACAATGAGCAGTTCTTC. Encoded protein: CASRPGQGYNEQFF.

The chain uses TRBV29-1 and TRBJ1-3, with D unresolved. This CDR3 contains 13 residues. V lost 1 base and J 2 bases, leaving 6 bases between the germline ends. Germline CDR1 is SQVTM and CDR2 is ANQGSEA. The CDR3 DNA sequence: TGCAGCGTTGAAGTCCGAGCTGGAAACACCATATATTTT. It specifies CSVEVRAGNTIYF.

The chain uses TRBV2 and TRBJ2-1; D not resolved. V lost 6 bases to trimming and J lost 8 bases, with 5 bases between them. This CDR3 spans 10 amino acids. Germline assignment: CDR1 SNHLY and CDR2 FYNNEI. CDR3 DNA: TGTGCCAGCAGAGGGTATGAGCAGTTCTTC. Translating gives CASRGYEQFF.

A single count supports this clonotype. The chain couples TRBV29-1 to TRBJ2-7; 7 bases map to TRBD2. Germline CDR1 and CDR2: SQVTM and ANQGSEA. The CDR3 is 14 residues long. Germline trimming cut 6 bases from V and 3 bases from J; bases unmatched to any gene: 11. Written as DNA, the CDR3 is TGCAGCGTCGCGGTTGCGGGGGTTCACTACGAGCAGTACTTC. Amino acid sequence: CSVAVAGVHYEQYF.

This chain's CDR3 is CASSFAGNYQETQYF. DNA of the CDR3: TGCGCCAGCTCCTTTGCGGGGAACTACCAAGAGACCCAGTACTTC. The chain joins TRBV5-1 to TRBJ2-5, with D possibly being TRBD2 (6 bases). CDR3 length: 15 amino acids. Germline assignment: CDR1 SGHRS and CDR2 YFSETQ. V lost 7 bases to trimming and J lost 0 bases, with 16 bases between them.

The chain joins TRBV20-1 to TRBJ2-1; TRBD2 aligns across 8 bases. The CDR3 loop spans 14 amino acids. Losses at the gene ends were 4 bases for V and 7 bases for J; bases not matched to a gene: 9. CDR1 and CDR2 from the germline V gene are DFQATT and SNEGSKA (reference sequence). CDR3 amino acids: CSATGTRAGNEQFF. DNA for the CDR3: TGCAGTGCTACAGGGACTAGGGCGGGGAATGAGCAGTTCTTC.

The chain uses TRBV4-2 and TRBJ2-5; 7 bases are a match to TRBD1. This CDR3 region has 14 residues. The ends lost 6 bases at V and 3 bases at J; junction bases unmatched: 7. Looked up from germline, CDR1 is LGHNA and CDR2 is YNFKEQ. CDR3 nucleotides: TGTGCCAGCAGTCCCGAACAGGGGAAAGAGACCCAGTACTTC. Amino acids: CASSPEQGKETQYF.

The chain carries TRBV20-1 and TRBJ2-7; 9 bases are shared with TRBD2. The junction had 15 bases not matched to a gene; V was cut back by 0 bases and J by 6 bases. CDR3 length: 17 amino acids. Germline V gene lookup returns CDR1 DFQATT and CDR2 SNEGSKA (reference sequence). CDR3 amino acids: CSARDRSSGGTPSEQYF. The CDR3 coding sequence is TGCAGTGCTAGAGATCGCTCGAGCGGGGGGACTCCAAGCGAGCAGTACTTC.

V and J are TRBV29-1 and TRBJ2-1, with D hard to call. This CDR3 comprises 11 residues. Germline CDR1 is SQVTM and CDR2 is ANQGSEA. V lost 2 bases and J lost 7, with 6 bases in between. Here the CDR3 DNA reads TGCAGCGTTGAACCAGGAAATGAGCAGTTCTTC. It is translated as CSVEPGNEQFF.

The CDR3 protein is CSAPGQGASDTQYF. CDR3 DNA sequence: TGCAGCGCCCCGGGACAGGGGGCTTCAGATACGCAGTATTTT. The rearrangement links TRBV29-1 to TRBJ2-3, with 12 bases identical to TRBD1. In germline, CDR1 is SQVTM, CDR2 ANQGSEA. The CDR3 is 14 amino acids. With 7 bases clipped from V and 4 bases from J, the junction kept 6 bases outside the gene matches.

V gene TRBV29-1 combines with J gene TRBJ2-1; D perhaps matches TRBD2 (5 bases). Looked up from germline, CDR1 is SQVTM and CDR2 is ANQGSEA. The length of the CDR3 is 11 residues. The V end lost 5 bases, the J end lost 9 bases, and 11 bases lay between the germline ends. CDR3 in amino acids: CSVRERGEQFF. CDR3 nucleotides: TGCAGCGTTCGTGAACGGGGTGAGCAGTTCTTC.

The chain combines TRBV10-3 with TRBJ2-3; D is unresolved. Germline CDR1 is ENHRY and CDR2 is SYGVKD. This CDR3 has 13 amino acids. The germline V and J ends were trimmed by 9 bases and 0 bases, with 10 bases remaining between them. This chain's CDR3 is CAIQHYSTDTQYF. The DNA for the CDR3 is TGTGCCATACAACACTATAGCACAGATACGCAGTATTTT.

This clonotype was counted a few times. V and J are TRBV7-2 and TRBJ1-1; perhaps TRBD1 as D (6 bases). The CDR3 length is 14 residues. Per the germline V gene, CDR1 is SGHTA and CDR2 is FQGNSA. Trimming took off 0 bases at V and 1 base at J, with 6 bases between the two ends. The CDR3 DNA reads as TGTGCCAGCAGCTTAGCACAGGGGAACACTGAAGCTTTCTTT. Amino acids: CASSLAQGNTEAFF.

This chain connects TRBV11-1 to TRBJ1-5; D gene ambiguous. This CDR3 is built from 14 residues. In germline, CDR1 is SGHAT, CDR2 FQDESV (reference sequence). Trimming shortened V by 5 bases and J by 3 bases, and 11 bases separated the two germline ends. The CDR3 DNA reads TGTGCCAGCAGCCTGGCGGGTTCCAATCAGCCCCAGCATTTT. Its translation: CASSLAGSNQPQHF.

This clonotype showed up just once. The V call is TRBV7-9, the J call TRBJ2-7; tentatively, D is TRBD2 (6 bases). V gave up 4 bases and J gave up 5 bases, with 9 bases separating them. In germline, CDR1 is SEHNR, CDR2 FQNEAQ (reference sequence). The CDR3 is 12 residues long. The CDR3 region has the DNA TGTGCCAGCAGCTCGCTAGCGAACGAGCAGTACTTC. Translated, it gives CASSSLANEQYF.

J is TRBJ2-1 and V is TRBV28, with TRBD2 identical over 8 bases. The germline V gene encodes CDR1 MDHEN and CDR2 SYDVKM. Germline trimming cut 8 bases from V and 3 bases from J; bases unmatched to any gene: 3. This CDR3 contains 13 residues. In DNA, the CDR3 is TGTGCCAGCGAGCGGGGGTACTACAATGAGCAGTTCTTC. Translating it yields CASERGYYNEQFF.

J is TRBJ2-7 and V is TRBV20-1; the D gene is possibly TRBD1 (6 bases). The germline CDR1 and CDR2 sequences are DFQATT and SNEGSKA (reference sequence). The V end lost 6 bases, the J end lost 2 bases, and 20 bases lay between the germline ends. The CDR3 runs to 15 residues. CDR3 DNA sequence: TGCAGTGCCCTGAGGACAGTTTCAATCCCCTACGAGCAGTACTTC. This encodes CSALRTVSIPYEQYF.